These T cell receptor beta chains were read from a single sample in a study of T cells in Graves' hyperthyroidism and ophthalmopathy. TCRdb reprocessed the multiplex PCR reads via MiXCR and lists one record per CDR3 protein. Here the sample spans roughly 580,000 distinct CDR3 sequences, 46% being singletons. Material for sequencing was peripheral blood or thyroid tissue (not recorded which). Receptor source: a woman in her late teens or twenties with Graves' hyperthyroidism. Both conserved end residues are part of each CDR3. D genes are given only for firm matches. Rows may omit the clone size; those that give it use once, few, many or a size class.

d_call j_call v_call clone_size cdr3_aa cdr3_nt
NA TRBJ1-4 TRBV29-1 NA CSVEERFCTGYEKLFF TGCAGCGTTGAAGAACGTTTCTGTACGGGTTATGAAAAACTGTTTTTT
NA TRBJ2-5 TRBV10-3 few CASSQKPGTNSGTQYF TGTGCCAGCAGTCAGAAACCCGGGACGAATTCGGGGACCCAGTACTTC
TRBD1 TRBJ1-5 TRBV7-8 NA CASRRDRGRNQPQHF TGTGCCAGCAGGCGAGACAGGGGCAGAAATCAGCCCCAGCATTTT
NA TRBJ2-7 TRBV5-6 NA CASSRGQGRYEQYF TGTGCCAGCAGTAGGGGTCAGGGGCGATACGAGCAGTACTTC
NA TRBJ2-2 TRBV2 few CASSSTRGVTGELFF TGTGCCAGCAGTTCTACTAGGGGGGTCACCGGGGAGCTGTTTTTT
TRBD2 TRBJ2-7 TRBV11-2 NA CASSPGTRGNF TGTGCCAGCAGCCCCGGGACTAGGGGAAACTTC
NA TRBJ1-2 TRBV4-1 NA CASSQDQKELYGYTF TGCGCCAGCAGCCAAGATCAGAAGGAGCTCTATGGCTACACCTTC
NA TRBJ1-4 TRBV5-1 many CASSPTQLDEKLFF TGCGCCAGCAGCCCGACTCAACTGGATGAAAAACTGTTTTTT
NA TRBJ1-1 TRBV20-1 few CSASEQGEKNTEAFF TGCAGTGCTAGTGAACAGGGTGAGAAGAACACTGAAGCTTTCTTT
NA TRBJ1-4 TRBV7-6 NA CASSPRERYRATNEKLFF TGTGCCAGCAGCCCCCGGGAGCGATACCGCGCAACTAATGAAAAACTGTTTTTT
NA TRBJ1-1 TRBV14 NA CASSQDGEAFF TGTGCCAGCAGCCAAGATGGGGAAGCTTTCTTT
NA TRBJ1-6 TRBV10-3 few CASSYRRRYNSPLHF TGTGCCAGCAGTTACAGGAGACGGTATAATTCACCCCTCCACTTT
TRBD1 TRBJ2-7 TRBV7-9 NA CASGLRDRQEQYF TGTGCCAGCGGCTTGAGGGACAGACAGGAGCAGTACTTC
NA TRBJ1-5 TRBV9 NA CASSITGVSNQPQHF TGTGCCAGCAGTATTACGGGGGTTAGCAATCAGCCCCAGCATTTT
TRBD2 TRBJ2-7 TRBV6-1 once CASLAGGVLNEQYF TGTGCCAGTCTAGCGGGAGGGGTGTTGAACGAGCAGTACTTC
TRBD1 TRBJ1-4 TRBV2 NA CASNPGQVFEKLFF TGTGCCAGCAATCCGGGACAGGTCTTTGAAAAACTGTTTTTT
NA TRBJ1-6 TRBV2 NA CAPPSYNSPLHF TGTGCCCCCCCCTCCTATAATTCACCCCTCCACTTT
NA TRBJ1-4 TRBV10-3 NA CAISSFGAGEKLFF TGTGCCATCAGTTCCTTCGGGGCGGGGGAAAAACTGTTTTTT
NA TRBJ1-5 TRBV2 many CASSSGVGPQHF TGTGCCAGCAGTTCAGGGGTCGGGCCCCAGCATTTT
NA TRBJ1-1 TRBV20-1 NA CSARRGNGNTEAFF TGCAGTGCTAGACGAGGTAACGGGAACACTGAAGCTTTCTTT